The clone carrying this T cell receptor (beta chain) has a count of ten or more. Its antigen is not identified. TCRdb used MiXCR to reprocess the 5' RACE reads, holding one entry per CDR3 protein. The repertoire holds a few hundred thousand distinct CDR3 sequences, over 9.5% seen once, with approximately 11% in the top ten. The record originates from a study of identical twins. Study-level findings and limits: The more abundant beta clonotypes in cord blood had fewer insertions, and memory repertoires did not show this.

The CDR3 sequence is 11 residues long. Trimming cost V 9 bases and J 0 bases, with 3 bases left between them. Sequencing was carried out using memory T cells sorted from blood. The chain has TRBV12-3 or TRBV12-4 and TRBJ1-3, with no clear D. The receptor comes from a man aged 50-59 years in good health. The CDR3 is CASHSGNTIYF. The CDR3 coding sequence is TGTGCCAGTCACTCTGGAAACACCATATATTTT.